This T cell receptor (beta chain) was profiled in a study of T cell clonality in common variable immunodeficiency. This CDR3 contains 17 residues. V trimming: 3 bases; J trimming: 4 bases; junction bases outside the gene matches: 6. Germline lookup yields CDR1 KGHSH and CDR2 LQKENI. Equal genomic DNA amounts from CVID and control samples were sequenced. Assay: immunoSEQ multiplex PCR; the TCRdb copy retains only in-frame clones and omits some. This table lists about 15,000 clones. Study-wide points: Common variable immunodeficiency TCR beta sequences reportedly had fewer deletions and N-nucleotide insertions.

Notes on this clone: Its specificity is unknown. Read data end 3 residues before the CDR3 end; the end is taken from the germline J gene.

CVID meant reduced serum IgG, IgA and/or IgM plus specific antibody deficiency. Aged about 8 to 64 years, CVID subjects averaged approximately 36 years old. The TCR comes from a human donor with common variable immunodeficiency. The rearrangement joins TRBV18 to TRBJ2-1, with TRBD2 identical over 13 bases. The sequenced sample consisted of peripheral blood mononuclear cells. The part of the CDR3 DNA that was read is TGTGCCAGCTCACCCCTAGGACTAGCGGGAGTATACAATGAG. Translation: CASSPLGLAGVYNE. The whole CDR3 sequence reads CASSPLGLAGVYNEQFF.